This entry is about one T cell receptor beta chain. Every contributor of samples was a Caucasian grown-up residing in Nashville, Tennessee. The CDR3 is 17 amino acids. V lost 0 bases and J lost 0, with 14 bases in between. Germline CDR1 is SGHRS and CDR2 is YFSETQ. This was a deep-level run. Sequenced by immunoSEQ multiplex PCR; TCRdb stores in-frame clones only, minus some. Of 900,000 to 1,200,000 clones in the sample, 78% were seen once. These data belong to a study of shared clonotypes between healthy human individuals. Sequencing was done on a sample of memory CD4+ T cells from PBMCs. Subset here: CD45RA-negative fraction. This chain joins TRBV5-1 and TRBJ2-3; D uncertain. The receptor was isolated from a man between 18 and 29 years old in good health. Some clones in this sample may be carry-over from other donors' samples. This CDR3 is CASSLAGRSLSTDTQYF. The DNA of the CDR3 is TGCGCCAGCAGCTTGGCCGGAAGGTCACTTAGCACAGATACGCAGTATTTT.